This entry describes one T cell receptor (beta chain). The antigen is not known. Included in the TCR beta cDNA libraries were unique molecular identifiers. About 460,000 cDNA molecules were obtained from approximately 1 to 10 million T cells. TCRdb itself ran the PCR reads through MiXCR, one entry per CDR3 protein. This sample has about 540,000 distinct CDR3 sequences, with roughly 34% found just once. The entry originates in a study of post-analysis software for immune sequencing data. Background on the study: Both relapsing-remitting and secondary progressive multiple sclerosis featured among the disease courses, as did progressive-relapsing multiple sclerosis. General observations from the study: Roughly 5 TRBV segments occurring more often in patients than controls included TRBV5-6, TRBV5-1 and TRBV20-1. Same-batch preparations were strongly co-clustered by F measure. Comparison with controls showed significantly lower normalized Chao1 diversity in multiple sclerosis patients.

In germline, CDR1 is SQVTM, CDR2 ANQGSEA. The CDR3 covers 14 residues. Losses at the gene ends were 8 bases for V and 2 bases for J; bases not matched to a gene: 9. V and J are TRBV29-1 and TRBJ2-1; 7 nucleotides align to TRBD2. The sequencing input was blood. This TCR came from a girl aged 2-17 years with multiple sclerosis. CDR3 DNA: TGCAGCACCGTTGGGAGCGGGGCCTACAATGAGCAGTTCTTC. This codes for CSTVGSGAYNEQFF.